These T cell receptor beta chains were read from a single sample in a study of T-cell reconstitution after alpha-beta-depleted transplantation in children. From the PCR reads, TCRdb called clonotypes with MiXCR, one entry per CDR3 protein. Of 90,000 to 100,000 distinct CDR3 sequences in the sample, less than 15% are singletons; the top ten hold over 11%. The sample in question was PBMCs from the stem cell graft donor, obtained from the stem cell graft. The source is a human donor who donated a stem cell graft to a child with inherited bone marrow failure. Both conserved end residues are part of each CDR3. A D gene is named only where the DNA matches it firmly. Clone size is given for some rows only: seen once, a few or many times, or a class if the clone is expanded.

size,D,J,V,DNA,CDR3
.,.,TRBJ2-1,TRBV7-3,TGTGCCAGCAGCGCCATTGGGACCGGGACATACAATGAGCAGTTCTTC,CASSAIGTGTYNEQFF
many,.,TRBJ2-3,TRBV4-1,TGCGCCAGCAGCCAAGTACCCCCTCCTAGCACAGATACGCAGTATTTT,CASSQVPPPSTDTQYF
many,TRBD2,TRBJ2-1,TRBV5-1,TGCGCCAGCAGCCCCCCCGCCGGGGGGTACAATGAGCAGTTCTTC,CASSPPAGGYNEQFF
many,.,TRBJ2-1,TRBV28,TGTGCCAGCAGTTTATTATGGTGGGCCGACAATGAGCAGTTCTTC,CASSLLWWADNEQFF
few,TRBD2,TRBJ2-3,TRBV20-1,TGCAGTGCGCCCACTAGCGGGCGTTCGTATACGCAGTATTTT,CSAPTSGRSYTQYF
many,.,TRBJ2-7,TRBV3-1,TGTGCCAGCAGCTTCGGACCAACGAGCTCCTACGAGCAGTACTTC,CASSFGPTSSYEQYF
few,.,TRBJ2-3,TRBV4-3,TGCGCCAGCAGCCAAGCAACCTCAGGAGTTAGCACAGATACGCAGTATTTT,CASSQATSGVSTDTQYF
many,.,TRBJ2-1,TRBV7-9,TGTGCCAGCAGCTCCACGACCGGGACGGGGTTTTGGCAGTTCTTC,CASSSTTGTGFWQFF
many,TRBD1,TRBJ1-1,TRBV7-3,TGTGCCAGCAGCACAGGGGGTAGGGGCACTGAAGCTTTCTTT,CASSTGGRGTEAFF
many,TRBD2,TRBJ2-7,TRBV5-4,TGTGCCAGCAGCTCGCCAACGACACTAGCGGGAGGGCCCGAGCAGTACTTC,CASSSPTTLAGGPEQYF
few,.,TRBJ2-1,TRBV5-4,TGTGCCAGCAGCTGGGACACGGAATACAATGAGCAGTTCTTC,CASSWDTEYNEQFF
many,TRBD1,TRBJ2-3,TRBV5-1,TGCGCCAGCACAGACAGGGTCGACGGCACAGATACGCAGTATTTT,CASTDRVDGTDTQYF
many,TRBD2,TRBJ2-3,TRBV2,TGTGCCAGCAGTGAAGCACCGGGAGGGGCCGATACGCAGTATTTT,CASSEAPGGADTQYF
many,TRBD1,TRBJ1-1,TRBV20-1,TGCAGTGCTAGTGTATTGACAGGGACCACTGAAGCTTTCTTT,CSASVLTGTTEAFF
many,.,TRBJ2-7,TRBV5-5,TGTGCCAGCAGCTTGGGTACAACCTACGAGCAGTACTTC,CASSLGTTYEQYF
many,.,TRBJ2-7,TRBV7-2,TGTGCCAGCAGCTCTAACAGGGAGAGCGAGCAGTACTTC,CASSSNRESEQYF
few,.,TRBJ2-2,TRBV29-1,TGCAGCGTTGAGGGGACGGGGGCGGACACCGGGGAGCTGTTTTTT,CSVEGTGADTGELFF
many,.,TRBJ1-1,TRBV5-1,TGCGCCAGCAGCTCCGTGGGGTCTGGATTACCTGAAGCTTTCTTT,CASSSVGSGLPEAFF
few,.,TRBJ2-5,TRBV7-2,TGTGCCAGCAGCTTACGGCAGTACCAAGAGACCCAGTACTTC,CASSLRQYQETQYF
many,.,TRBJ1-4,TRBV5-1,TGCGCCAGCAGCTCCCTCAGGGTCGGTGAAAAACTGTTTTTT,CASSSLRVGEKLFF
many,TRBD2,TRBJ2-1,TRBV27,TGTGCCAGCAGTCCGCGGGGGAGCTCCTACAATGAGCAGTTCTTC,CASSPRGSSYNEQFF
.,TRBD1,TRBJ2-4,TRBV5-6,TGTGCCAGCAGCCATAGAAGGACAGGGCTAGCCAAAAACATTCAGTACTTC,CASSHRRTGLAKNIQYF
many,TRBD1,TRBJ1-2,TRBV3-1,TGTGCCAGCAGCCAAGTACAGGGGGTCTATGGCTACACCTTC,CASSQVQGVYGYTF
many,.,TRBJ2-7,TRBV2,TGTGCCAGCAGTCAACAGGGAGTCCTCTACGAGCAGTACTTC,CASSQQGVLYEQYF
.,.,TRBJ1-3,TRBV7-9,TGTGCCAGCAGCTTATTGGACGCCCCGGAAAACACCACATATTTT,CASSLLDAPENTTYF
.,.,TRBJ1-5,TRBV19,TGTGCCAGTAGTAAGGAGAAACAGCCCCAGCATTTT,CASSKEKQPQHF
many,.,TRBJ2-3,TRBV4-3,TGCGCCAGCAGCCAATTTCGGGACGGAGATACGCAGTATTTT,CASSQFRDGDTQYF
few,TRBD1,TRBJ2-7,TRBV7-9,TGTGCCAGCAGCTTAGTACAGGGGATGCGCTACGAGCAGTACTTC,CASSLVQGMRYEQYF
many,TRBD2,TRBJ2-7,TRBV5-6,TGTGCCAGCAGCTTACGGGGGGTTAGCGAGCAGTACTTC,CASSLRGVSEQYF
.,TRBD2,TRBJ2-1,TRBV5-6,TGTGCCAGCAGCTCGGGACTAGCGGGGCTCTATTACAATGAGCAGTTCTTC,CASSSGLAGLYYNEQFF
.,.,TRBJ1-1,TRBV29-1,TGCAGCGTTGTTAGGCAGAGTAACACTGAAGCTTTCTTT,CSVVRQSNTEAFF
many,.,TRBJ1-1,TRBV4-3,TGCGCCAGCAGCCAAGTACCGAACACTGAAGCTTTCTTT,CASSQVPNTEAFF
.,.,TRBJ2-3,TRBV6-2/TRBV6-3,TGTGCCAGCAGCAAGTCAAGGACAGTTACGCAGTATTTT,CASSKSRTVTQYF
many,TRBD1,TRBJ2-7,TRBV5-1,TGCGCCAGCAGCCTGACAGGGCCATCCTACGAGCAGTACTTC,CASSLTGPSYEQYF
.,.,TRBJ1-1,TRBV20-1,TGCAGTGCTAAAGGGACGGTGAACACTGAAGCTTTCTTT,CSAKGTVNTEAFF
.,.,TRBJ2-7,TRBV13,TGTGCCAGCAGCTTCGCCTCGGGGGCTCGCTACGAGCAGTACTTC,CASSFASGARYEQYF
many,TRBD2,TRBJ2-2,TRBV6-5,TGTGCCAGCAGTTACTCGGGGACTAGCGCCACCGGGGAGCTGTTTTTT,CASSYSGTSATGELFF
.,TRBD2,TRBJ2-7,TRBV20-1,TGCAGTGCTGGGACTACCTACTCCTACGAGCAGTACTTC,CSAGTTYSYEQYF
many,.,TRBJ2-5,TRBV7-2,TGTGCCAGCAGCGCCTCGAGGCAGGAGACCCAGTACTTC,CASSASRQETQYF
few,TRBD1,TRBJ1-5,TRBV29-1,TGCAGCGTTGCGGGGACAGGGGATAGCAATCAGCCCCAGCATTTT,CSVAGTGDSNQPQHF
many,.,TRBJ1-5,TRBV12-3/TRBV12-4,TGTGCCAGCAGTTTAGCAGGATATAGCAATCAGCCCCAGCATTTT,CASSLAGYSNQPQHF
many,.,TRBJ2-1,TRBV5-1,TGCGCCAGCAGCTTGGATACTGGGTACAATGAGCAGTTCTTC,CASSLDTGYNEQFF
many,TRBD1,TRBJ1-4,TRBV12-3/TRBV12-4,TGTGCCAGCAGTTTAGCGACGGGACAGGGGGAAAAACTGTTTTTT,CASSLATGQGEKLFF
.,.,TRBJ2-3,TRBV20-1,TGCAGTGCTAGACCCCTACCCTCCACAGATACGCAGTATTTT,CSARPLPSTDTQYF
.,.,TRBJ2-3,TRBV5-8,TGTGCCAGCAGCGTGGGACTTCATAGCACAGATACGCAGTATTTT,CASSVGLHSTDTQYF
many,.,TRBJ2-2,TRBV5-1,TGCGCCAGCACCTCGACAGACGCTAGGGGGTCCGGGGAGCTGTTTTTT,CASTSTDARGSGELFF
many,.,TRBJ2-2,TRBV7-3,TGTGCCAGCAGCTTCGATAGCGCGAACACCGGGGAGCTGTTTTTT,CASSFDSANTGELFF